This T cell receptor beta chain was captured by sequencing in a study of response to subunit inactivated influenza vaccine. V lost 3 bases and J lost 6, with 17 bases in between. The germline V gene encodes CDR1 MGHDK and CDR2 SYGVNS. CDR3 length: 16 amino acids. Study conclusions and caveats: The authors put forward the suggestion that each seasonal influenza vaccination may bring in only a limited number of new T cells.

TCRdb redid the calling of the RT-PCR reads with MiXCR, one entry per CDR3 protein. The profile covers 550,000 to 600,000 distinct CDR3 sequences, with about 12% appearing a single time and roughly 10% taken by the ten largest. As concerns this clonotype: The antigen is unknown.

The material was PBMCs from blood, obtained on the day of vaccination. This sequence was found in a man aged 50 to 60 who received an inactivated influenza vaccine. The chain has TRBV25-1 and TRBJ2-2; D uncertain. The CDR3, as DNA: TGTGCCAGCAGTGACTCCGACTTGGTTGTGTCCGGGGAGCTGTTTTTT. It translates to CASSDSDLVVSGELFF.